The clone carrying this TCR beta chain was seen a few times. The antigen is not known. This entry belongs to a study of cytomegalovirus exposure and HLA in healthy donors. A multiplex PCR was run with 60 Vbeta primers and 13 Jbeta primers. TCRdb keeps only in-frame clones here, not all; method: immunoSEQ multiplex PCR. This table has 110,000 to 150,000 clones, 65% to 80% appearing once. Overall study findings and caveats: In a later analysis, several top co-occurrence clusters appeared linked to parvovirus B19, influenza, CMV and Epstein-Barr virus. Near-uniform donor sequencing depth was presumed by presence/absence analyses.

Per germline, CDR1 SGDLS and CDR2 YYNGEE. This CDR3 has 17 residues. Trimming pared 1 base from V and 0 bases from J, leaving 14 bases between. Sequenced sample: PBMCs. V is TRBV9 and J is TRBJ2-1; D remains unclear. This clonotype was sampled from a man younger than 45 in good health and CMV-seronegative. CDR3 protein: CASSVTGSASSYNEQFF. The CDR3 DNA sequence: TGTGCCAGCAGCGTAACTGGTAGTGCGAGCTCCTACAATGAGCAGTTCTTC. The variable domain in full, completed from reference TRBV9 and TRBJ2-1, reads DSGVTQTPKHLITATGQRVTLRCSPRSGDLSVYWYQQSLDQGLQFLIQYYNGEERAKGNILERFSAQQFPDLHSELNLSSLELGDSALYFCASSVTGSASSYNEQFFGPGTRLTVL.